One T cell receptor (beta chain) is described in this entry. Its target is unknown. It was with 60 Vbeta and 13 Jbeta primers that the PCR ran. TCRdb keeps only in-frame clones here, not all; method: immunoSEQ multiplex PCR. The table lists about 160,000 clones, roughly 87% of them singletons. Germline loops: CDR1 SGHRS, CDR2 YFSETQ. Trimming removed 0 bases at V and 2 bases at J, with 8 bases between. The length of the CDR3 is 14 residues. The data derive from a study of cytomegalovirus exposure and HLA in healthy donors. Whole-study findings and limits: Later work found most CMV-associated TCR beta chains apparently HLA-restricted.

In nominal health when sampled, donors likely had unrecorded immune exposures nonetheless. The rearrangement joins TRBV5-1 to TRBJ2-5; D is ambiguous. The sequenced material came from PBMCs. This receptor was identified in a woman in her 30s in good health and CMV-seronegative. The CDR3 DNA reads as TGCGCCAGCAGCTTGGCCGCACAGCAAGAGACCCAGTACTTC. Translation: CASSLAAQQETQYF. The full variable domain, rest sourced from reference TRBV5-1 and TRBJ2-5, is KAGVTQTPRYLIKTRGQQVTLSCSPISGHRSVSWYQQTPGQGLQFLFEYFSETQRNKGNFPGRFSGRQFSNSRSEMNVSTLELGDSALYLCASSLAAQQETQYFGPGTRLLVL.